These 2 T cell receptor beta chains were all obtained from the same sample, sequenced in a study of beta chain features in type 1 diabetes. Of the isolated RNA, all was reverse transcribed, and so the sequenced material was expressed TCRB transcripts. TCRdb's table, derived via immunoSEQ multiplex PCR, lists solely in-frame clones and lacks some. The sample contains 860,000 or so clones, roughly a sixth of which appear only once. The sequencing input was naive CD4+ T cells from blood. The receptors were sampled from a woman between 18 and 29 years old in good health.

This clone was seen more than once but under ten times. J is TRBJ2-1 and V is TRBV6-6; weak D call: TRBD2 (5 bases). The CDR3 sequence is 16 residues long. Trimming removed 0 bases at V and 5 bases at J, with 14 bases between. Germline lookup yields CDR1 MNHNY and CDR2 SVGAGI (reference sequence). The CDR3 region has the DNA TGTGCCAGCAGTTACTCGAGAGCGGTAGTCAACAATGAGCAGTTCTTC. It yields the protein CASSYSRAVVNNEQFF.

For this clone: This same CDR3 is encoded by further DNA sequences in the sample. This sequence joins TRBV6-6 and TRBJ2-2; 8 bases are shared with TRBD1. This CDR3 region has 15 residues. Per the germline V gene, CDR1 is MNHNY and CDR2 is SVGAGI (reference sequence). V trimming: 2 bases; J trimming: 4 bases; junction bases outside the gene matches: 3. The CDR3 is CASSYRTGGTGELFF. As DNA, the CDR3 is TGTGCCAGCAGTTACCGAACAGGGGGCACCGGGGAGCTGTTTTTT.